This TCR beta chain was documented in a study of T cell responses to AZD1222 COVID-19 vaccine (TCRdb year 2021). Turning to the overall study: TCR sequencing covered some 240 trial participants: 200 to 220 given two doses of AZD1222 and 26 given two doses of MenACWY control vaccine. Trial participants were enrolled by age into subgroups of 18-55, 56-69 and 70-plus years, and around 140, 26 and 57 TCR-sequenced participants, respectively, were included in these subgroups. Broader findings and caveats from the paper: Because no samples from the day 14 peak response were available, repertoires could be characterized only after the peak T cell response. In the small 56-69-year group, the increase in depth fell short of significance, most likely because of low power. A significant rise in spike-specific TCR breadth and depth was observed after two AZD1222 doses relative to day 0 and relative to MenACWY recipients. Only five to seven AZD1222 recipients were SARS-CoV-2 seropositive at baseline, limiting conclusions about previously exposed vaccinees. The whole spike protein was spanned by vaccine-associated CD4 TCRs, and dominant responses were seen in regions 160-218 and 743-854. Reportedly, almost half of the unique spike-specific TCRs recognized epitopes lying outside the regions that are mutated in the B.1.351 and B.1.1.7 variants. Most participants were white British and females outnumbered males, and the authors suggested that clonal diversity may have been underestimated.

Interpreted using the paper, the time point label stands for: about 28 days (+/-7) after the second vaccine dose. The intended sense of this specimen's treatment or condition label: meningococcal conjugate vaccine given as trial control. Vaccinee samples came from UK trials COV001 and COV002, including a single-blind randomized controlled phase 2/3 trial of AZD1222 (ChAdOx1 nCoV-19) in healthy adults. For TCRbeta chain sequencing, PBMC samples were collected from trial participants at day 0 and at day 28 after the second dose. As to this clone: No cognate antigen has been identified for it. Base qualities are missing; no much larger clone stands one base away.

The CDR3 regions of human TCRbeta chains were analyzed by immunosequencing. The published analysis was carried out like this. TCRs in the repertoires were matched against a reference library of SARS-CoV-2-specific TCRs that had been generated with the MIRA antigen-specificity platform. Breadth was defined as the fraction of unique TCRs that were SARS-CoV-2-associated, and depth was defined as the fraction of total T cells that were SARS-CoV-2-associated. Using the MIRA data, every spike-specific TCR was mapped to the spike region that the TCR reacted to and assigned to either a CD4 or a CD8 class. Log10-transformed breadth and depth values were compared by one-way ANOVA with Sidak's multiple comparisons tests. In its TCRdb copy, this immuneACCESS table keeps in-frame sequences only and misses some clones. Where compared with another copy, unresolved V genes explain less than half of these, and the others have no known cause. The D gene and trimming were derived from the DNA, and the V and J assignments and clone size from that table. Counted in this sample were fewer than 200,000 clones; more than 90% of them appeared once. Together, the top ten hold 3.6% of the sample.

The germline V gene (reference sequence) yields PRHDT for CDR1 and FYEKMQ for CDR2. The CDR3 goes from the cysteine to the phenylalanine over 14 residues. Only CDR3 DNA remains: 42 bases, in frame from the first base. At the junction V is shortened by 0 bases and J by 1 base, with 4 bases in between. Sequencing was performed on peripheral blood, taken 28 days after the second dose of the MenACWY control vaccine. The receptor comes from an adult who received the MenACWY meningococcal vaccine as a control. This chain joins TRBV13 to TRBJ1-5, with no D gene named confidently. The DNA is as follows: TGTGCCAGCAGCTTAGGAGGGAGCAATCAGCCCCAGCATTTT. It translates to CASSLGGSNQPQHF.